This T cell receptor beta chain was documented in a study of T cells after posttransplantation cyclophosphamide (dated by TCRdb to about 2016). Regarding the research as a whole: Using TRB sequencing, the study followed how the T cell repertoire rebuilt after myeloablative bone marrow transplantation with posttransplantation cyclophosphamide given as GVHD prophylaxis. Antigen receptor sequencing was done on samples from 35 to 40 PTCy-treated patients and from roughly 17 related bone marrow donors of those patients. TRB sequencing was performed on blood from all 35 or so PTCy patients with 1-year posttransplant specimens. In 3 patients, TRB sequencing was also performed on up to roughly 3 more blood samples taken 2 to 5.2 years after transplant, and in several patients, pretransplant blood was also TRB-sequenced. Because TRA and TRB clonality correlated tightly in about 10 samples, later TCR analyses were limited to TRB. Public TRB sequences were searched against a database of over 3,000 sequences associated with responses to pathogens, tumor antigens, self-antigens and alloantigens.

Findings and caveats that apply to the study as a whole: Across the 35 to 45 patients, TRB clonality was highly associated with recipient CMV seropositivity and CMV reactivation, and diversity with PTCy was similar to that in the CNI/methotrexate controls. The TRB repertoires of T cells infiltrating skin or the GI tract showed only limited overlap with the TRB repertoires found in blood. Donor-recipient similarity was low at 1-2 months but rose over the first year, and later blood repertoires were often dominated by donor CD8+ memory clones.

Genomic DNA was used for TRB sequencing, which was performed with the immunoSEQ assay at survey resolution or with the hsTCRB kit. Per the authors' processing: Initial read processing used immunoSEQ software, and repertoire analyses used the LymphoSeq R package. Clonality was calculated as 1 minus normalized Shannon entropy, and the Gini coefficient was also calculated for each TRB dataset. Phenotypes of unsorted samples were inferred by mapping TRB sequences from sorted subsets of the recipient or donor onto the same recipient's unsorted samples. The table was pulled from immuneACCESS by TCRdb, which kept in-frame rearrangements only. Such tables lose some clones; where checked, under half of the loss comes from unresolved V genes, and the rest has no known cause. That table gives V, J and clone size, and the DNA gave D and trimming. The table for this sample lists around 35,000 clones, none of them counted only once. 0.95% to 1.5% of the sample rests with the top ten.

The CDR3 starts with the cysteine, ends with the phenylalanine, and has 15 residues. The sequence is cut down to CDR3 DNA, 45 bases in frame from base 1. V is reduced by 6 bases and J by 4 bases, leaving a spacing of 15 bases between them. From a lookup of the germline V gene, CDR1 and CDR2 are MGHDK and SYGVNS. On the day of marrow donation, related bone marrow donors gave peripheral blood samples. Peripheral blood and bone marrow mononuclear cells were isolated by Ficoll-Hypaque density centrifugation and were cryopreserved. About this clone: Its antigen remains unidentified. It has no much larger one-base neighbor in the sample; base qualities were not kept.

Sequenced material: PBMCs. This receptor was identified in a girl under 18 in good health, CMV-negative, and a related stem cell transplant donor. The chain couples TRBV25-1 to TRBJ1-4, with no confident D gene call. The nucleotides read TGTGCCAGCAGCCGAACGTGGGCACTTAATGAAAAACTGTTTTTT. This translates into CASSRTWALNEKLFF.